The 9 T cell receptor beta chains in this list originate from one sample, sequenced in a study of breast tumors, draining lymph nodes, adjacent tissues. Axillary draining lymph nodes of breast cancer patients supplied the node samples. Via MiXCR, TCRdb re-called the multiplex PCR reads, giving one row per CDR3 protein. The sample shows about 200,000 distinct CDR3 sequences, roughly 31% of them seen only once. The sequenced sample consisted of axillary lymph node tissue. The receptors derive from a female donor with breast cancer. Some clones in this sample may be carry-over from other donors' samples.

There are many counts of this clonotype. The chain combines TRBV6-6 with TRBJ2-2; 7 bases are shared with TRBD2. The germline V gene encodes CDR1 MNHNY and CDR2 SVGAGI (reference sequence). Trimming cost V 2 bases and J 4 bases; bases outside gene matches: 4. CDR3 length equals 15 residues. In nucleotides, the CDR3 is TGTGCCAGCAGTTACGGCCGGGGGGTCACCGGGGAGCTGTTTTTT. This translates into CASSYGRGVTGELFF.

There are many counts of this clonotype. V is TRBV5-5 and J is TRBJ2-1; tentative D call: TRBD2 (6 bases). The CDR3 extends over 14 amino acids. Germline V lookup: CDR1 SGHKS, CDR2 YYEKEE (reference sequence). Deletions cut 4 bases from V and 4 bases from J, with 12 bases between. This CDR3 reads CASSARGGYNEQFF. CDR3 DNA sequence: TGTGCCAGCAGCGCCCGTGGGGGGTACAATGAGCAGTTCTTC.

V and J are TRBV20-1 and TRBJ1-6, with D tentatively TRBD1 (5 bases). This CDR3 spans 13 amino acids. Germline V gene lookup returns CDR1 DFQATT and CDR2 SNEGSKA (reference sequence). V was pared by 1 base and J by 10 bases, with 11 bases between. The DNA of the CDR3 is TGCAGTGCTAGAGTAGGGGAAGGATCACCCCTCCACTTT. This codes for CSARVGEGSPLHF.

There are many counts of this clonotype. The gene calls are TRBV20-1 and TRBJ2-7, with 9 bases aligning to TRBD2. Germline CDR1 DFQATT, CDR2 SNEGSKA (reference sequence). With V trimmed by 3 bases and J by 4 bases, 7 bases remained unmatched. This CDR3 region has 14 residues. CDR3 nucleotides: TGCAGTGCTAGGCATAGCGGGAGAGTATACGAGCAGTACTTC. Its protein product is CSARHSGRVYEQYF.

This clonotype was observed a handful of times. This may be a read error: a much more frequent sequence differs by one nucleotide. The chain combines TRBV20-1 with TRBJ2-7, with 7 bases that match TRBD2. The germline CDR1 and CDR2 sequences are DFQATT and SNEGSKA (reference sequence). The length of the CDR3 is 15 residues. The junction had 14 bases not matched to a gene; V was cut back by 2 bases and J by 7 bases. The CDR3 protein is CSARYGSLAAGEQYF. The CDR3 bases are TGCAGTGCTAGATATGGTAGCCTAGCGGCAGGGGAGCAGTACTTC.

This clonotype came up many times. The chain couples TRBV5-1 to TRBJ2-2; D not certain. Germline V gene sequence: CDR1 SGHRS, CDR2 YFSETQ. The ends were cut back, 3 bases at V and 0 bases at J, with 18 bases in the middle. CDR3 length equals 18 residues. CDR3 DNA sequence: TGCGCCAGCAGCTCCCGGGTTCGCGCCGGAGCGAACACCGGGGAGCTGTTTTTT. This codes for CASSSRVRAGANTGELFF.

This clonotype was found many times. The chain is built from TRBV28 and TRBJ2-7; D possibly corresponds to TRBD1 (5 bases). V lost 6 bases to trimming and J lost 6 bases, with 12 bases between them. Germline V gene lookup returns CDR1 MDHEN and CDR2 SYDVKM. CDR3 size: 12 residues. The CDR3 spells CASRGRVGEQYF. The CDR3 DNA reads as TGTGCCAGCAGGGGCAGGGTAGGCGAGCAGTACTTC.

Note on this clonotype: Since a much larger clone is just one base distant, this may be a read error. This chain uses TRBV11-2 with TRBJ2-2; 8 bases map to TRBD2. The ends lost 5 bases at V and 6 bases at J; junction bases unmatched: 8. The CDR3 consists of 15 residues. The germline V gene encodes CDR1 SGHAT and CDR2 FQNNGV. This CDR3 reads CASSLTGGRAGELFF. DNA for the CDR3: TGTGCCAGCAGCCTCACGGGGGGGAGGGCCGGGGAGCTGTTTTTT.

The CDR3 nucleotides are TGTGCCAGCAGCTTAGTCGGGAGTGGGCTAGCGGGAGCCTTTAATGAGCAGTTCTTC. The encoded protein is CASSLVGSGLAGAFNEQFF. V usage is TRBV11-2 and J usage is TRBJ2-1; 10 bases fit TRBD2. This CDR3 has 19 amino acids. The V and J ends lost 1 base and 7 bases, in that order; junction bases with no gene match: 16. Germline values: CDR1 SGHAT, CDR2 FQNNGV. Full variable domain (remainder filled in from reference TRBV11-2 and TRBJ2-1): EAGVAQSPRYKIIEKRQSVAFWCNPISGHATLYWYQQILGQGPKLLIQFQNNGVVDDSQLPKDRFSAERLKGVDSTLKIQPAKLEDSAVYLCASSLVGSGLAGAFNEQFFGPGTRLTVL.